Included here is one T cell receptor beta chain sequence, with context. This clone was observed once. The specificity of this receptor is unknown. Per-base quality was not reported, and no clone a single base away is much larger than it. Each collaborating institution followed its own protocols to collect whole blood in K2EDTA tubes. For TCRbeta analysis, collaborators shipped samples in one of three forms: frozen whole blood, isolated PBMCs, or DNA extracted from either of those sample types. The immunoSEQ Assay, a bias-controlled multiplex PCR, was used to amplify TCRbeta CDR3 regions from genomic DNA. The original pipeline was this. The number of nucleated cells in each sample was estimated by amplification of reference gene primers within the assay. To quantify the absolute abundance of each unique TCRbeta CDR3 rearrangement, sequence reads were collapsed and filtered. For each sample, productive Simpson clonality was calculated as the square root of Simpson's diversity index across productive rearrangements. Here the immuneACCESS table is served through TCRdb, limited to in-frame sequences with V and J called. Missing clones are a known gap in these copies; in checked studies unresolved V genes cover under half, and the rest lacks a known reason. V and J calls and clone size are copied from that table; D and trimming were computed from the DNA. The sample includes approximately 69,000 clones, with 70% to 90% observed a single time. The top ten constitute roughly 18% of the sample.

Sequences PRHDT (CDR1) and FYEKMQ (CDR2) are obtained from the germline V gene (reference sequence). There are 17 amino acids in the CDR3, from cysteine to phenylalanine inclusive. This entry keeps only the CDR3 DNA: 51 bases, framed from base 1. The germline V and J ends show losses of 2 bases and 3 bases respectively, and no gene match explains 6 bases of the junction. The record originates from a study of blood T cell repertoires in COVID-19 (dated by TCRdb to 2018 to 2020). For context, the study as a whole: Collaborator samples came from the United States, Italy and Spain and covered acute and convalescent phases of COVID-19. The material from the prospective study consisted of cDNA or gDNA derived from T cells, B-cell-depleted T cells, or PBMCs. The dataset comprised deeply sampled blood TCRbeta repertoires from subjects exposed to, actively infected with, or recovered from COVID-19. A freely available public database, intended as a resource for researchers studying the immune response to SARS-CoV-2, is where the repertoires were released. Samples were obtained from the ongoing ImmuneRACE study (first 160 participants) and from approximately 1,200 subjects provided by 6 global collaborators. Nearly every sample came with metadata listing a de-identified subject ID, COVID-19 status, age in years and sex. Where HLA class I and class II types were available, the types were taken from metadata supplied by the sample provider, not from assay-based typing.

The paper's findings and limits, for the study overall: The amount of clinical and demographic metadata varied by source and participant and was provided uncurated.

The TCR originated in a woman aged 80 or over with acute or convalescent COVID-19. Sequences were obtained from peripheral blood. The V and J segments used are TRBV13 and TRBJ2-1; 11 of the junction bases match TRBD2. The CDR3 reads CASSLWGLADYYNEQFF. The bases read TGTGCCAGCAGCTTATGGGGACTAGCGGACTACTACAATGAGCAGTTCTTC.